This T cell receptor beta chain derives from a study of somatic mutations in cytotoxic T cells in rheumatoid arthritis. Study findings and constraints: Nobody had found out which antigens the expanded CD8+ clones targeted.

This clone has only one observation. The antigen is not known. Germline loops: CDR1 SEHNR, CDR2 FQNEAQ (reference sequence). CDR3 size: 13 residues. V gave up 5 bases and J gave up 4 bases, with 11 bases separating them. As handled by the study authors: Patient CD8+ clones exceeding 1% seldom corresponded to published virus-specific TCRB sequences. Repertoires were generated with immunoSEQ multiplex PCR, while TCRdb's copy carries only in-frame clones and drops some. The V and J calls and the clone size are those of that table, but D and trimming were determined from the DNA. The table records roughly 20,000 clones, 65% to 70% of them present only once.

This chain connects TRBV7-9 to TRBJ1-2; no reliable D call. Specimen: CD8+ T cells sorted from blood. The sequence was collected from an adult with rheumatoid arthritis. The CDR3 nucleotides read TGTGCCAGCAGCCCCGGGGAGGCCTATGGCTACACCTTC. Its translation: CASSPGEAYGYTF.